Listed below are T cell receptor beta chains from one sample, sequenced in a study of persistence of HIV-infected CD4 T cells. No antigens are known for them. Clones were read by immunoSEQ multiplex PCR, and TCRdb kept only the in-frame ones, dropping some. The repertoire holds some 23,000 clones, with approximately 79% as singletons. The source material was CD4+ T cells sorted from PBMCs after 18-hour stimulation, sampled from a patient who received antiretroviral therapy. The receptors derive from an adult man with HIV who was CMV-seropositive. Each CDR3 is given with its conserved first and last residue. Fields, in order: J gene, D gene, V gene, clone size, CDR3 DNA, CDR3 protein. A D gene is named only where the DNA matches it firmly. Expanded clones are given a class, and other clones once, few, many or no size at all.

>TRBJ1-1|NA|TRBV7-6|few
TGTGCCAGCATCAGGCAACCGAACACTGAAGCTTTCTTT
CASIRQPNTEAFF
>TRBJ2-3|TRBD2|TRBV9|NA
TGTGCCAGCAGTGGGACTAGCGGGGGGTACACAGATACGCAGTATTTT
CASSGTSGGYTDTQYF
>TRBJ2-7|NA|TRBV2|NA
TGTGCCAGCAGTGTGGAAGCGCTCTACTACGAGCAGTACTTC
CASSVEALYYEQYF
>TRBJ2-4|NA|TRBV19|few
TGTGCCAGTAGTATAGCCCCGGGCCCCCGGAACATTCAGTACTTC
CASSIAPGPRNIQYF
>TRBJ2-5|NA|TRBV5-3|few
TGTGCCAGAAGCTTGTCCCCCCTGGAGTGCCGGGAAGAGACCCAGTACTTC
CARSLSPLECREETQYF
>TRBJ2-1|NA|TRBV6-5|medium-sized
TGTGCCAGCAGTCCTGAGGGCTTGACTCCACCGAGGCTCTTC
CASSPEGLTPPRLF
>TRBJ1-1|NA|TRBV9|NA
TGTGCCAGCACCCCTACCGGGACGGCGAACACTGAAGCTTTCTTT
CASTPTGTANTEAFF
>TRBJ2-7|TRBD1|TRBV5-1|NA
TGCGCCAGCAGCTTGGTACCTAGGACAGGGCGGGCCTACGAGCAGTACTTC
CASSLVPRTGRAYEQYF
>TRBJ2-3|NA|TRBV18|NA
TGTGCCAGCGGGGAACGGACCACTAGCACAGATACGCAGTATTTT
CASGERTTSTDTQYF
>TRBJ2-3|NA|TRBV12-1|NA
TGTGCCAGCGGCCCTCGCGCCGCCGGGACTAGCGTCTCTAGCACAGATACGCAGTATTTT
CASGPRAAGTSVSSTDTQYF
>TRBJ2-2|TRBD2|TRBV27|NA
TGTGCCAGCAGTCTAGCGGGCCACACCGGGGAGCTGTTTTTT
CASSLAGHTGELFF
>TRBJ1-5|NA|TRBV28|few
TGTGCCAGCAGTTTGAGGGTTCAGCCCCAGCATTTT
CASSLRVQPQHF
>TRBJ2-3|TRBD2|TRBV2|NA
TGTGCCAGCGGGACGGGGGGACCCACAGATACGCAGTATTTT
CASGTGGPTDTQYF
>TRBJ1-1|NA|TRBV5-1|few
TGCGCCAGCAGCCTGCCGGCTTTCTTT
CASSLPAFF
>TRBJ2-7|NA|TRBV19|once
TGTGCCAGTAGGGCAAACGACAGGTTTTGGGACGAGCAGTACTTC
CASRANDRFWDEQYF
>TRBJ2-2|NA|TRBV2|once
TGTGCCAGCAAAGGGACTTCCAACACCGGGGAGCTGTTTTTT
CASKGTSNTGELFF
>TRBJ1-2|TRBD1|TRBV10-3|NA
TGTGCCATCAGTGAGTCGATTGCAGGGGGCAACTATGGCTACACCTTC
CAISESIAGGNYGYTF
>TRBJ2-7|TRBD2|TRBV7-6|NA
TGTGCCAGCAGCTCCCGGACTAGCGGGGTTTACGAGCAGTACTTC
CASSSRTSGVYEQYF
>TRBJ1-1|TRBD1|TRBV7-9|few
TGTGCCAGCAGCTTAGGACAGGGCTGGGACACTGAAGCTTTCTTT
CASSLGQGWDTEAFF
>TRBJ1-2|NA|TRBV13|NA
TGTGCCAGCAATAGAGGGACCTCTGGGGGCTATGGCTACACCTTC
CASNRGTSGGYGYTF
>TRBJ2-7|NA|TRBV3-1/TRBV3-2|NA
TGTGCCAGCAGCCAAGTGGAACGGGGGCGGTACGAGCAGTACTTC
CASSQVERGRYEQYF
>TRBJ2-2|TRBD1|TRBV5-5|few
TGTGCCAGCAGCCCATCCGGGACAGGGAACACCGGGGAGCTGTTTTTT
CASSPSGTGNTGELFF
>TRBJ2-2|TRBD2|TRBV5-5|NA
TGTGCCAGCAGGGGGACTAGCGTTACCGGGGAGCTGTTTTTT
CASRGTSVTGELFF
>TRBJ2-7|NA|TRBV5-5|NA
TGTGCCAGCAGCTTGGATGGCACCCCATACTATGGGCAGTACTTC
CASSLDGTPYYGQYF
>TRBJ1-2|NA|TRBV6-5|once
TGTGCCAGCAACCAAGGGGGTAGGGGCTATGGCTACACCTTC
CASNQGGRGYGYTF
>TRBJ1-2|NA|TRBV5-1|NA
TGCGCCAGCAGCTTGGGAGGGGAAAGGGACTATGGCTACACCTTC
CASSLGGERDYGYTF
>TRBJ1-2|NA|TRBV7-2|NA
TGTGCCAGCAGCTTAGGACAGGCAATGGATGGCTACACCTTC
CASSLGQAMDGYTF
>TRBJ2-7|NA|TRBV21-1|NA
TGTGCCAGCAGCAAAGTGGGAGGGAGAAACGAGCAGTACTTC
CASSKVGGRNEQYF
>TRBJ2-3|TRBD1|TRBV5-1|NA
TGCGCCAGCAGCTTGCCGCTCGGACAGGGTAACACAGATACGCAGTATTTT
CASSLPLGQGNTDTQYF
>TRBJ1-4|NA|TRBV19|NA
TGTGCCAGTAGTTTCGGGTCCCCTAATGAAAAACTGTTTTTT
CASSFGSPNEKLFF
>TRBJ1-1|NA|TRBV7-8|NA
TGTGCCAGCAGCTTGGGGGAAGACACTGAAGCTTTCTTT
CASSLGEDTEAFF
>TRBJ1-3|NA|TRBV28|once
TGTGCCAGCAGTTTAACCTGGCAGGGCGGGATTGACACCATATATTTT
CASSLTWQGGIDTIYF
>TRBJ2-1|TRBD2|TRBV7-9|NA
TGTGCCAGCAGCTCTACTAGCGGGGGGGTTCTCTATGAGCAGTTCTTC
CASSSTSGGVLYEQFF
>TRBJ1-3|TRBD1|TRBV28|NA
TGTGCCAGCAGTTCTCCCCGGACAGGGGGGTCTGGAAACACCATATATTTT
CASSSPRTGGSGNTIYF
>TRBJ1-4|NA|TRBV19|NA
TGTGCCAGTAGTATGGGTGGACAGTCAACTAATGAAAAACTGTTTTTT
CASSMGGQSTNEKLFF
>TRBJ2-7|NA|TRBV7-2|few
TGTGCCAGCAGCTTAGCAGGACAGAGCTACGAGCAGTACTTC
CASSLAGQSYEQYF
>TRBJ1-5|NA|TRBV5-6|once
TGTGCCAGCAGCGGGACATTAAATCAGCCCCAGCATTTT
CASSGTLNQPQHF
>TRBJ2-3|NA|TRBV19|NA
TGTGCCAGTAGTATTGGAAGGGATGATACGCAGTATTTT
CASSIGRDDTQYF
>TRBJ2-3|TRBD2|TRBV7-6|NA
TGTGCCAGCAGCTTGGATACTAGCGGGGGCTCAGATACGCAGTATTTT
CASSLDTSGGSDTQYF
>TRBJ2-3|NA|TRBV3-1/TRBV3-2|once
TGTGCCAGCAGCCAAAGCCGAGCGATGGATACGCAGTATTTT
CASSQSRAMDTQYF
>TRBJ2-2|NA|TRBV5-1|NA
TGCGCCAGCAGCAGGGGACGGGATAACACCGGGGAGCTGTTTTTT
CASSRGRDNTGELFF
>TRBJ2-3|NA|TRBV11-1|once
TGTGCCAGCAGCTTGTGGGGACCCTCCACAGATACGCAGTATTTT
CASSLWGPSTDTQYF
>TRBJ1-3|NA|TRBV7-2|NA
TGTGCCAGCAGCTTAAGCGGAGGCAGCCTAAACTCTGGAAACACCATATATTTT
CASSLSGGSLNSGNTIYF
>TRBJ1-5|NA|TRBV10-3|NA
TGTGCCATCAAGGAGGGCGGCGGAGATCAGCCCCAGCATTTT
CAIKEGGGDQPQHF
>TRBJ1-6|NA|TRBV18|NA
TGTGCCAGCTCACCACAAAAACAGGGCGAGTCCACTAATTCACCCCTCCACTTT
CASSPQKQGESTNSPLHF
>TRBJ1-5|TRBD1|TRBV18|NA
TGTGCCAGCTCAGCTACAGGGGGGCATCAGCCCCAGCATTTT
CASSATGGHQPQHF